This entry describes one TCR beta chain. Its antigen is as yet unknown. CDR3 size: 15 residues. Looked up from germline, CDR1 is SGHRS and CDR2 is YFSETQ. V lost 0 bases to trimming and J lost 0 bases, with 6 bases between them. This record belongs to a study of cytomegalovirus exposure and HLA in healthy donors. Study details: Unique TCRs numbering around 80 million, obtained from HLA-typed donors, made up an early data release. Whole-study results and caveats: Donors belonging to an Asian-associated ancestry cluster reportedly showed fewer N-insertions in productive TCRs than the approximately 640-donor mean, according to what a later analysis found. CMV serostatus was the sole immune exposure information available.

Amplification used 60 Vbeta primers and 13 Jbeta primers. Assay: immunoSEQ multiplex PCR; the TCRdb copy retains only in-frame clones and omits some. The table lists under 100,000 clones, 65% to 80% of them singletons. Donors sampled were nominally healthy, though unrecorded immune exposures were likely. Input material: PBMCs. The chain recombines TRBV5-1 with TRBJ2-2; no firm D call. This receptor was obtained from a human donor in good health. The DNA of the CDR3 is TGCGCCAGCAGCTTGGCTGCAGCGAACACCGGGGAGCTGTTTTTT. It specifies CASSLAAANTGELFF.